This T cell receptor (beta chain) comes out of a study of identical twins. It was template switching that added a universal primer site, and there were unique molecular identifiers on the cDNA. Via MiXCR, TCRdb re-called the 5' RACE reads, giving one row per CDR3 protein. The sample lists 200,000 to 250,000 distinct CDR3 sequences; approximately 8.3% were seen once. This clonotype was observed a few times. This same sample was also part of a study on yellow fever vaccine responses in identical twins. Per that paper: Twins' vaccine T cell response reportedly gave the appearance of partial convergence and partial personalization.

The sample taken for sequencing was memory (CD45RO+) T cells sorted from blood. The receptor was isolated from a woman aged 18-35 years in good health.

CDR3 in amino acids: CASSQSSGGAWNEQFF. DNA of the CDR3: TGTGCCAGCAGCCAATCTAGCGGGGGGGCCTGGAATGAGCAGTTCTTC. The chain employs TRBV27 and TRBJ2-1, with 12 positions matching TRBD2. J was trimmed by 7 bases and V by 6 bases; bases with no gene match: 10. CDR3 length: 16 amino acids. The germline V gene encodes CDR1 MNHEY and CDR2 SMNVEV (reference sequence).